These 29 T cell receptor beta chains originate from one sample sequenced in a study of blood T cell repertoires in COVID-19. The method was immunoSEQ multiplex PCR; TCRdb's version includes in-frame clones alone and lacks a portion of them. The repertoire includes 80,000 or so clones, 75% to 85% of them detected once, and approximately 4.6% sits in the top ten. Input material: peripheral blood. These receptors were collected from a woman between 65 and 79 years old with acute or convalescent COVID-19.

The J gene is TRBJ2-3, the V gene TRBV9; D is ambiguous. CDR1 and CDR2 (germline): SGDLS, YYNGEE. The germline V and J ends were trimmed by 0 bases and 6 bases, with 11 bases remaining between them. The CDR3 spans 14 residues. The CDR3 region has the DNA TGTGCCAGCAGCGTAGTCGGGTTGGGTGATACGCAGTATTTT. Residues: CASSVVGLGDTQYF.

The chain joins TRBV29-1 to TRBJ2-1, with 8 bases that match TRBD2. The CDR3 spans 13 residues. The germline gives CDR1 SQVTM, CDR2 ANQGSEA. DNA for the CDR3: TGCAACGTACGGGGGGGTTCCTACAATGAGCAGTTCTTC. It yields the protein CNVRGGSYNEQFF.

The J gene is TRBJ2-1, the V gene TRBV19; D may be TRBD2 (6 bases). V lost 5 bases and J lost 3, with 8 bases in between. This CDR3 spans 13 amino acids. Germline V gene data show CDR1 as LNHDA and CDR2 as SQIVND (reference sequence). This chain's CDR3 is CASSGGNYNEQFF. The DNA for the CDR3 is TGTGCCAGTAGTGGGGGGAACTACAATGAGCAGTTCTTC.

The chain carries TRBV5-5 and TRBJ1-2, with TRBD1 identical over 12 bases. The germline V gene has CDR1 SGHKS and CDR2 YYEKEE (reference sequence). Germline trimming cut 4 bases from V and 4 bases from J; bases unmatched to any gene: 5. The CDR3 is made up of 15 amino acids. The CDR3 loop is CASSRDRGQIYGYTF. The CDR3 bases are TGTGCCAGCAGCCGGGACAGGGGGCAAATCTATGGCTACACCTTC.

The sample holds one count of this clone. The chain combines TRBV5-8 with TRBJ1-3; maybe TRBD1 (6 bases). The CDR3 extends over 13 amino acids. Deletions cut 4 bases from V and 4 bases from J, with 9 bases between. Per germline, CDR1 SGHTS and CDR2 YDEGEE. The CDR3 loop is CASSGTLGNTIYF. CDR3 bases: TGTGCCAGCAGCGGGACACTCGGAAACACCATATATTTT.

The chain recombines TRBV19 with TRBJ1-2; 10 nucleotides match TRBD1. Trimming cost V 5 bases and J 6 bases; bases outside gene matches: 3. CDR1 and CDR2 from the germline V gene are LNHDA and SQIVND (reference sequence). This CDR3 region has 13 residues. CDR3 amino acids: CASSPDRGHGYTF. DNA of the CDR3: TGTGCCAGTAGTCCCGACAGGGGGCATGGCTACACCTTC.

The table lists this clone with a few counts. This chain connects TRBV4-2 to TRBJ2-7, with D possibly TRBD1 on 6 matching bases. The germline V and J ends were trimmed by 3 bases and 5 bases, with 14 bases remaining between them. From germline, CDR1 is LGHNA and CDR2 YNFKEQ. The CDR3 runs to 14 residues. The CDR3 loop reads CASSHIGQSNEQYF. The CDR3 nucleotides read TGTGCCAGCAGCCATATCGGACAGAGCAACGAGCAGTACTTC.

This rearrangement joins TRBV4-3 to TRBJ2-7, with unresolved D. The CDR3 consists of 14 residues. V was cut by 0 bases and J by 2 bases, with 8 bases left in between. Germline V gene sequence: CDR1 LGHNA, CDR2 YSLEER. This CDR3 is CASSQEGRAYEQYF. As DNA, the CDR3 is TGCGCCAGCAGCCAAGAGGGCAGAGCCTACGAGCAGTACTTC.

The rearrangement links TRBV6-7 to TRBJ1-6; perhaps TRBD1 as D (5 bases). TRBV6-7 is an ORF; its function is uncertain. The CDR3 covers 18 residues. The V end was cut by 3 bases, the J end by 9 bases, with 24 bases between. The CDR3 here is CASSYLDRVGSNGSPLHF. CDR3 DNA sequence: TGTGCCAGCAGTTATCTCGACAGAGTTGGTAGTAATGGTTCACCCCTCCACTTT.

The chain joins TRBV2 to TRBJ1-6, with D possibly matching TRBD1 (5 bases). CDR1 is SNHLY and CDR2 is FYNNEI in the germline V gene. This CDR3 has 16 residues. The V end lost 2 bases, the J end lost 5 bases, and 13 bases lay between the germline ends. The CDR3 here is CASSEWGGGNNSPLHF. CDR3 nucleotides: TGTGCCAGCAGTGAATGGGGCGGGGGAAATAATTCACCCCTCCACTTT. The full variable domain, with the rest looked up from reference TRBV2 and TRBJ1-6, is EPEVTQTPSHQVTQMGQEVILRCVPISNHLYFYWYRQILGQKVEFLVSFYNNEISEKSEIFDDQFSVERPDGSNFTLKIRSTKLEDSAMYFCASSEWGGGNNSPLHFGNGTRLTVT.

Relative to its sample, this clone is medium-sized. The rearrangement joins TRBV12-3 or TRBV12-4 to TRBJ2-2; possibly TRBD1 for D (6 bases). The CDR3 runs to 13 residues. V was clipped by 2 bases and J by 5 bases, with 6 bases between them. The CDR3 region has the DNA TGTGCCAGCAGTTTAAGGGGGACCGGGGAGCTGTTTTTT. Protein: CASSLRGTGELFF.

Only a few counts were recorded for this clone. This chain uses TRBV5-1 with TRBJ2-7; D remains unclear. CDR1 SGHRS and CDR2 YFSETQ come from the germline V gene. This CDR3 has 15 amino acids. Trimming pared 0 bases from V and 4 bases from J, leaving 14 bases between. The CDR3: CASSLEAPPAYEQYF. CDR3 nucleotide sequence: TGCGCCAGCAGCTTGGAGGCACCACCAGCGTACGAGCAGTACTTC. Drawing the rest from reference TRBV5-1 and TRBJ2-7, the complete variable domain is KAGVTQTPRYLIKTRGQQVTLSCSPISGHRSVSWYQQTPGQGLQFLFEYFSETQRNKGNFPGRFSGRQFSNSRSEMNVSTLELGDSALYLCASSLEAPPAYEQYFGPGTRLTVT.

The rearrangement links TRBV4-2 to TRBJ1-2; TRBD1 matches at 7 bases. Germline V lookup: CDR1 LGHNA, CDR2 YNFKEQ. This CDR3 contains 17 residues. The V segment lost 0 bases and the J segment 2 bases; nucleotides outside the gene matches: 9. The CDR3 loop reads CASSQDHGTVTNYGYTF. CDR3 coding DNA: TGTGCCAGCAGCCAAGACCACGGGACAGTAACCAACTATGGCTACACCTTC.

This chain links TRBV7-9 with TRBJ1-2; 10 nucleotides agree with TRBD1. The CDR3 has 15 amino acids. Germline V lookup: CDR1 SEHNR, CDR2 FQNEAQ (reference sequence). The V segment lost 6 bases and the J segment 2 bases; nucleotides outside the gene matches: 6. Written as DNA, the CDR3 is TGTGCCAGCAGAAGTGGACAGGGGGTGAACTATGGCTACACCTTC. It is translated as CASRSGQGVNYGYTF.

This sequence joins TRBV27 and TRBJ2-3; maybe TRBD1 (5 bases). The CDR3 runs 12 residues. V lost 1 base, J lost 10 bases, and 9 bases lay in between. Germline loops: CDR1 MNHEY, CDR2 SMNVEV (reference sequence). This CDR3 is CASSLWQGPQYF. The CDR3 bases are TGTGCCAGCAGTTTATGGCAGGGCCCGCAGTATTTT.

This clone was counted a single time. V gene TRBV19 combines with J gene TRBJ1-6, with 7 bases that match TRBD1. Germline-derived CDR1 and CDR2 are LNHDA and SQIVND (reference sequence). V lost 4 bases, J lost 5 bases, and 5 bases stayed unmatched. The CDR3 covers 15 residues. CDR3 sequence (DNA): TGTGCCAGTAGTACCCCACAGGGGAATAATTCACCCCTCCACTTT. It translates to CASSTPQGNNSPLHF.

V and J are TRBV9 and TRBJ1-4, with 7 nucleotides matching TRBD1. J was trimmed by 5 bases and V by 3 bases; bases with no gene match: 7. The CDR3 is made up of 15 amino acids. The V gene's germline CDR1 is SGDLS and CDR2 YYNGEE. The CDR3 nucleotides read TGTGCCAGCAGCGCGGGACAGATCGAAAATGAAAAACTGTTTTTT. Translated: CASSAGQIENEKLFF.

The rearrangement joins TRBV6-6 to TRBJ1-5, with 10 positions matching TRBD1. The CDR3 covers 16 residues. The ends lost 3 bases at V and 4 bases at J; junction bases unmatched: 6. The germline gives CDR1 MNHNY, CDR2 SVGAGI (reference sequence). CDR3 region: CASSYTTGGPNQPQHF. As DNA, the CDR3 is TGTGCCAGCAGTTATACGACAGGGGGCCCGAATCAGCCCCAGCATTTT.

V and J are TRBV2 and TRBJ1-1; 12 bases are shared with TRBD1. V lost 2 bases, J lost 4 bases, and 5 bases stayed unmatched. CDR3 length: 16 amino acids. Looked up from germline, CDR1 is SNHLY and CDR2 is FYNNEI. CDR3 region: CASSETGTGGRTEAFF. CDR3 nucleotide sequence: TGTGCCAGCAGTGAAACCGGGACAGGGGGCCGCACTGAAGCTTTCTTT.

This chain links TRBV4-1 with TRBJ1-1; 9 bases align to TRBD1. The germline V gene encodes CDR1 MGHRA and CDR2 YSYEKL. The CDR3 consists of 15 residues. The J segment lost 4 bases and the V segment lost 3 bases, leaving 6 bases of the junction unmatched. The CDR3 reads CASSQVETGGTEAFF. The DNA for the CDR3 is TGCGCCAGCAGCCAGGTAGAGACAGGGGGCACTGAAGCTTTCTTT.

This chain links TRBV6-5 with TRBJ2-7, with TRBD1 matching over 9 bases. CDR3 length equals 15 residues. CDR1 is MNHEY, CDR2 SVGAGI, per germline. Trimming removed 8 bases from V and 3 bases from J; junction bases left unmatched: 11. CDR3 sequence: CASERTGTGLYEQYF. CDR3 DNA: TGTGCCAGCGAGAGAACCGGGACAGGGCTCTACGAGCAGTACTTC.

This clone was detected only a few times. The chain links TRBV7-6 to TRBJ1-2; TRBD1 aligns across 8 bases. Germline V gene lookup returns CDR1 SGHVS and CDR2 FNYEAQ. This CDR3 has 20 residues. V lost 2 bases to trimming and J lost 6 bases; unmatched junction nucleotides: 23. The CDR3 loop is CASSLTPHRQGIPKVDGYTF. The DNA for the CDR3 is TGTGCCAGCAGCTTAACCCCACATAGACAGGGGATCCCGAAGGTAGATGGCTACACCTTC.

CDR3 nucleotide sequence: TGTGCCAGCAGCTTTGGACAGGGGAGCTATGGCTACACCTTC. Translation gives CASSFGQGSYGYTF. The chain has TRBV11-3 and TRBJ1-2; the match to TRBD1 covers 9 bases. Germline loops: CDR1 SGHNT, CDR2 YENEEA. Trimming cost V 3 bases and J 4 bases; bases outside gene matches: 3. This CDR3 contains 14 residues.

The rearrangement joins TRBV7-2 to TRBJ1-2; D not certain. The CDR3 has 14 amino acids. The ends were cut back, 5 bases at V and 5 bases at J, with 15 bases in the middle. CDR1 is SGHTA and CDR2 is FQGNSA in the germline V gene. The CDR3 nucleotides are TGTGCCAGCAGCCCCACGGGAGTTGATTATGGCTACACCTTC. This codes for CASSPTGVDYGYTF.

The sample holds a few counts of this clone. V usage is TRBV7-2 and J usage is TRBJ1-1, with 7 bases identical to TRBD1. The length of the CDR3 is 14 residues. J was trimmed by 6 bases and V by 1 base; bases with no gene match: 5. Germline assignment: CDR1 SGHTA and CDR2 FQGNSA. The CDR3 DNA reads as TGTGCCAGCAGCTTAGTTGGGCAGGGGGCTGAAGCTTTCTTT. Translation gives CASSLVGQGAEAFF. Full variable domain (outside the CDR3, taken from reference TRBV7-2 and TRBJ1-1): GAGVSQSPSNKVTEKGKDVELRCDPISGHTALYWYRQSLGQGLEFLIYFQGNSAPDKSGLPSDRFSAERTGGSVSTLTIQRTQQEDSAVYLCASSLVGQGAEAFFGQGTRLTVV.

The chain recombines TRBV11-3 with TRBJ2-3, with TRBD2 matching over 7 bases. J lost 8 bases, V lost 3 bases, and 5 bases had no gene match. The CDR3 has 13 residues. Germline lookup yields CDR1 SGHNT and CDR2 YENEEA. Here the CDR3 DNA reads TGTGCCAGCAGCTTCTACCCTAGCGGTACGCAGTATTTT. Its translation: CASSFYPSGTQYF.

V usage is TRBV4-3 and J usage is TRBJ2-3, with D unresolved. Germline CDR1 reads LGHNA; CDR2 reads YSLEER. CDR3 length: 14 residues. V lost 4 bases to trimming and J lost 1 base, with 9 bases between them. CDR3 sequence (DNA): TGCGCCAGCAGCCGACAATTCGGCACAGATACGCAGTATTTT. Translation: CASSRQFGTDTQYF.

In regard to this clone: One end of the junction does not line up with germline, which may come from a read error. The rearrangement links TRBV27 to TRBJ1-1; D might be TRBD1 (5 bases). Looked up from germline, CDR1 is MNHEY and CDR2 is SMNVEV (reference sequence). The CDR3 has 15 residues. In nucleotides, the CDR3 is TGTGCCAACAGTTTATCCCCAGGGCTGAACACTGAAGCTTTCTTT. Protein product: CANSLSPGLNTEAFF.

This chain links TRBV6-5 with TRBJ1-2; no firm D call. Germline loops: CDR1 MNHEY, CDR2 SVGAGI. There are 12 residues in the CDR3. Trimming stripped 10 bases from V and 5 bases from J, with 14 bases between. This CDR3 is CATSGGGYGYTF. CDR3 DNA: TGTGCCACCTCCGGCGGCGGGTATGGCTACACCTTC.